The 6 T cell receptor beta chains below were found in one sample sequenced in a study of T cell responses to AZD1222 COVID-19 vaccine. The method was immunoSEQ multiplex PCR; TCRdb's version includes in-frame clones alone and lacks a portion of them. Among tens of thousands of clones listed, around 90% were seen once. The sample was peripheral blood, taken on day 0 of AZD1222 vaccination. The receptor set was obtained from an adult in good health.

This clone is a singleton in its sample. Here the CDR3 reads CASSYGEQYF. Here the CDR3 DNA reads TGTGCCAGCAGTTACGGGGAGCAGTACTTC. The chain employs TRBV6-2 or TRBV6-3 and TRBJ2-7; unclear D gene. The germline V gene encodes CDR1 MNHEY and CDR2 SVGEGT. With 2 bases removed from V and 7 bases from J, the gap between germline ends came to 3 bases. The CDR3 is 10 residues long.

This sequence joins TRBV29-1 and TRBJ2-2, with a weak D call TRBD2 (5 bases). The CDR3 consists of 13 residues. Germline assignment: CDR1 SQVTM and CDR2 ANQGSEA. V gave up 6 bases and J gave up 7 bases, with 15 bases separating them. The CDR3 is CSVPGTYFGELFF. The CDR3 DNA reads as TGCAGCGTCCCGGGAACCTACTTCGGGGAGCTGTTTTTT.

J is TRBJ2-7 and V is TRBV4-3; TRBD1 aligns across 7 bases. Germline assignment: CDR1 LGHNA and CDR2 YSLEER. Trimming at V came to 0 bases and at J to 3 bases, leaving 8 bases not matched to a gene. The length of the CDR3 is 16 residues. CDR3 coding DNA: TGCGCCAGCAGCCAAGAGGTGGGGGACAGCAGCTACGAGCAGTACTTC. As protein: CASSQEVGDSSYEQYF.

The chain couples TRBV28 to TRBJ1-5; weak D call: TRBD1 (6 bases). V dropped 5 bases and J dropped 9 bases, with 8 bases sitting between them. Germline values: CDR1 MDHEN, CDR2 SYDVKM. The CDR3 consists of 11 residues. CDR3: CASSAGAPQHF. CDR3 DNA sequence: TGTGCCAGCAGTGCAGGGGCGCCCCAGCATTTT.

The chain has TRBV6-5 and TRBJ1-1; D is uncertain. Trimming stripped 3 bases from V and 1 base from J, with 9 bases between. CDR1 and CDR2 from the germline V gene are MNHEY and SVGAGI. The CDR3 contains 14 residues. The CDR3 region is CASSYYGENTEAFF. CDR3 in DNA: TGTGCCAGCAGTTATTATGGGGAGAACACTGAAGCTTTCTTT.

This rearrangement joins TRBV28 to TRBJ1-1; D gene unclear. The CDR3 is 14 amino acids. The ends were cut back, 3 bases at V and 3 bases at J, with 11 bases in the middle. Germline V gene sequence: CDR1 MDHEN, CDR2 SYDVKM. In DNA, the CDR3 is TGTGCCAGCAGTTTGTGGGGAAGGGACACTGAAGCTTTCTTT. The encoded protein is CASSLWGRDTEAFF.